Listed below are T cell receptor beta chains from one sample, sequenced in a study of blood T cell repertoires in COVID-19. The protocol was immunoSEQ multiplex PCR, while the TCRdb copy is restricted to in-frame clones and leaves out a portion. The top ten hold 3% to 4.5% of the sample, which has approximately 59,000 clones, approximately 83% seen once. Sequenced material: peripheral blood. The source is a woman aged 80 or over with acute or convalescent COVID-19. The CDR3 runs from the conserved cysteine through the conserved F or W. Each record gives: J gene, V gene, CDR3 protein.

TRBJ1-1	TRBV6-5	CASSQGQGLRVGF
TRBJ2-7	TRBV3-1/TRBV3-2	CASSQDTSGKYYEQYF
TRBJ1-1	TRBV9	CASSVEGANTEAFF
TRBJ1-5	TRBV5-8	CASSLSGNQPQHF
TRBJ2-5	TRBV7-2	CASSLVFAGGPQETQYF
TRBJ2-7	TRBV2	CASTTGYEQYF
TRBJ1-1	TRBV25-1	CASSEDTGHLRTEAFF
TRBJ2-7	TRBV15	CATSRVSWETTSYEQYF
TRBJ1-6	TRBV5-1	CASSSGTVNSPLHF
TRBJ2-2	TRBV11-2	CASTPVGLAAPGELFF
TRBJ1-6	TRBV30	CAWSVRQSGNSPLHF
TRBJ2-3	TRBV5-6	CASSLAVREPDTQYF
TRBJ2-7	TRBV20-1	CSRQGREQYF
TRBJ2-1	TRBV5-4	CASSLEVAREEYNEQFF
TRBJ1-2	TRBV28	CASSLTLSTGGNGYTF
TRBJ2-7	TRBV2	CASSHAGTSSYEQYF
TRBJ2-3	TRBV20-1	CSASMAGGITDTQYF
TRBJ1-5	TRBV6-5	CASSYKDRGNQPQHF